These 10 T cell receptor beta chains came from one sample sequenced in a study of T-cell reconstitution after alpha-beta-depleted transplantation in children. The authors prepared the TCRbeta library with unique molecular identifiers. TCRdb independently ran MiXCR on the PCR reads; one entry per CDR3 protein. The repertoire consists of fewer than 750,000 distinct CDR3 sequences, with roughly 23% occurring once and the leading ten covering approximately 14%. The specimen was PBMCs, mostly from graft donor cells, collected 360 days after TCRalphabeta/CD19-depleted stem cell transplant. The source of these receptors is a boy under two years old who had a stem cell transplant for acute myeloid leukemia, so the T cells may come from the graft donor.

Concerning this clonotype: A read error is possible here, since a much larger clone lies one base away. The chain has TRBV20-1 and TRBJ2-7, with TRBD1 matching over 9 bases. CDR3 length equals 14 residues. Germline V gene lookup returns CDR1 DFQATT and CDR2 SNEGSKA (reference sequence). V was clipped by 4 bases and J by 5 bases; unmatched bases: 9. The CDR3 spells CSATRLDRGNEQYF. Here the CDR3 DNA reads TGCAGTGCTACGCGACTGGACAGGGGAAACGAGCAGTACTTC.

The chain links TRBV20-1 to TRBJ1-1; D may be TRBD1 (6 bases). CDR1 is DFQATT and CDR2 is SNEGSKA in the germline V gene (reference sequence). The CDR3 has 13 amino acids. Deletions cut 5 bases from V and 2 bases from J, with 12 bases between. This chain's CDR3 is CSASDRINTEAFF. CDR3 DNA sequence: TGCAGTGCTTCGGACAGAATAAACACTGAAGCTTTCTTT.

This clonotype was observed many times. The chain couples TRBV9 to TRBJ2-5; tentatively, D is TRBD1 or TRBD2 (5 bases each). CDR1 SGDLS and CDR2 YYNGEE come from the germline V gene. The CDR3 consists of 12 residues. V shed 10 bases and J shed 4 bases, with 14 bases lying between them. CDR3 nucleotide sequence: TGTGCCTCCGGGGCAGGGACAGAGACCCAGTACTTC. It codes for CASGAGTETQYF.

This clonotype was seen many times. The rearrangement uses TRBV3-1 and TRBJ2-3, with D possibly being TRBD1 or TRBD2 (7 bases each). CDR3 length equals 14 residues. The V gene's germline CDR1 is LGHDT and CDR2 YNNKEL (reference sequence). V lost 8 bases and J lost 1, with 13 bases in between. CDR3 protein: CASLGRGRTDTQYF. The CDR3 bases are TGTGCCAGCCTAGGGAGGGGGCGCACAGATACGCAGTATTTT.

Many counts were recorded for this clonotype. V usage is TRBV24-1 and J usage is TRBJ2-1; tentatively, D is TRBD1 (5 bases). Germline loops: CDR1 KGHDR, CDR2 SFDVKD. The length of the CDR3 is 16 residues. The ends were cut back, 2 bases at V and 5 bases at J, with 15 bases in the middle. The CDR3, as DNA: TGTGCCACCAGTGATTCGTCAGGGATTGAAAACAATGAGCAGTTCTTC. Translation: CATSDSSGIENNEQFF.

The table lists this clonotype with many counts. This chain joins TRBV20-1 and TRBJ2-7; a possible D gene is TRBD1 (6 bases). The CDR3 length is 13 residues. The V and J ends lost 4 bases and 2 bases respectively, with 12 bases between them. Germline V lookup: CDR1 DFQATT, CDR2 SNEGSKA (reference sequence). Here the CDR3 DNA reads TGCAGTGCTATCGACAGGATACCCTACGAGCAGTACTTC. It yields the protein CSAIDRIPYEQYF.

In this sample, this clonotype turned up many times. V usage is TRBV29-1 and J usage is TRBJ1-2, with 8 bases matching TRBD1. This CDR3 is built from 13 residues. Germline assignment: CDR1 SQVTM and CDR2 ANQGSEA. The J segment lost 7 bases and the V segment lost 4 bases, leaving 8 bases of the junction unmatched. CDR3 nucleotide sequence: TGCAGCGTTGGGACAGGGCTCACTCCTGGCTACACCTTC. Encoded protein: CSVGTGLTPGYTF.

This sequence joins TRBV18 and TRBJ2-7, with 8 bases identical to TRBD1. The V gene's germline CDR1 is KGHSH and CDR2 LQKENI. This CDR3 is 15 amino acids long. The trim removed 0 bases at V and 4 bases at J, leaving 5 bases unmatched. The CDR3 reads CASSPPWTGHYEQYV. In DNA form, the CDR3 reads TGTGCCAGCTCACCACCTTGGACAGGGCATTACGAGCAGTACGTC.

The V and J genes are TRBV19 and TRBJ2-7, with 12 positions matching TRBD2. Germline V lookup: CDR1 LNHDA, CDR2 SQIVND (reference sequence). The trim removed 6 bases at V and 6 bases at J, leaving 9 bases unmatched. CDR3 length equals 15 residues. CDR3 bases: TGTGCCAGTAGCGCCCTAGCGGGGGGGCCTGGCGAGCAGTACTTC. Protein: CASSALAGGPGEQYF.

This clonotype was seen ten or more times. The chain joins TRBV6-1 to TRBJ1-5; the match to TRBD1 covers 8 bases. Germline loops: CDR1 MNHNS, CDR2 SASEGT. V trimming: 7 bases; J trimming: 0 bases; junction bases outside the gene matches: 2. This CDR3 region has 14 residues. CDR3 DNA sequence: TGTGCCAGCACTGGGACAGGTAGCAATCAGCCCCAGCATTTT. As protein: CASTGTGSNQPQHF.